This is a list of T cell receptor beta chains from one sample in a study of CXCR3-negative and CXCR3-positive naive CD8 T cells. TCRdb reprocessed the 5' RACE reads and keeps a single row for each CDR3 protein, giving no DNA. This table lists some 7,400 distinct CDR3 sequences. The material sequenced was naive CXCR3- CD8+ T cells from blood. Source of these receptors: a human donor in good health. Some clones in this sample may be carry-over from other donors' samples. Both conserved end residues are part of each CDR3. Rows may omit the clone size; those that give it use once, few, many or a size class.

abundance	v_gene	j_gene	CDR3aa
medium-sized	TRBV7-9	TRBJ2-2	CASMYMRELFF
-	TRBV4-1	TRBJ2-3	CASSQEPSTLPGIVADTQYF
-	TRBV6-5	TRBJ2-7	CASSRTEWESYEQYF
medium-sized	TRBV12-3/TRBV12-4	TRBJ2-7	CASSPGSHPYEQYF
-	TRBV5-1	TRBJ1-2	CASSLGGQIYGYTF
medium-sized	TRBV29-1	TRBJ2-7	CSVDSGTAYEQYF
-	TRBV12-3/TRBV12-4	TRBJ2-3	CASSQLAADTQYF
-	TRBV29-1	TRBJ2-7	CSVRLADYEQYF
-	TRBV7-9	TRBJ2-5	CASSPGTSSQETQYF
medium-sized	TRBV29-1	TRBJ2-7	CSVGPGAWDEQYF
-	TRBV11-2	TRBJ2-1	CASSLAGRASDEQFF
-	TRBV27	TRBJ2-6	CASSLFNGPGANVLTF
-	TRBV7-9	TRBJ2-7	CASSSDIHEQYF
-	TRBV28	TRBJ2-5	CASSSGQAQETQYF
-	TRBV28	TRBJ2-5	CASSFQGTAETQYF
-	TRBV4-1	TRBJ2-5	CASSQAGGPETQYF
-	TRBV29-1	TRBJ2-3	CSANPRLAGVDTQYF
-	TRBV29-1	TRBJ1-1	CSVEWRGRNTEAFF
medium-sized	TRBV11-3	TRBJ1-1	CASSPGGWQGRTEAFF
-	TRBV28	TRBJ1-1	CASSFGRTEAFF
-	TRBV7-2	TRBJ1-1	CASSMPLPTEAFF
-	TRBV11-2	TRBJ1-1	CASSLNSPVTPNTEAFF
-	TRBV5-1	TRBJ2-7	CASSPRTGDAYEQYF
-	TRBV2	TRBJ2-2	CASSDTAGPWELFF
-	TRBV14	TRBJ1-1	CASSQTYWGNTEAFF
-	TRBV29-1	TRBJ2-7	CSVGGSSSYEQYF
medium-sized	TRBV5-1	TRBJ1-1	CASRGPVNTEAFF
-	TRBV6-5	TRBJ2-5	CASSYDGSSGGQETQYF
medium-sized	TRBV12-3/TRBV12-4	TRBJ1-1	CASSRTATTTEAFF
-	TRBV29-1	TRBJ2-2	CSVVDRGYTGELFF
-	TRBV7-9	TRBJ2-7	CASFGAPSYEQYF
-	TRBV20-1	TRBJ2-1	CSARAELGGNEQFF
medium-sized	TRBV7-6	TRBJ2-3	CASSPGPGLASDTQYF
-	TRBV7-6	TRBJ2-7	CASSSPGTPSIEQYF
medium-sized	TRBV27	TRBJ2-7	CASSQTGTPYEQYF
-	TRBV11-2	TRBJ2-3	CASSLLTLETQYF
-	TRBV19	TRBJ2-7	CGSSPDTYEQYF
medium-sized	TRBV19	TRBJ2-7	CASSPGQKNEQYF
medium-sized	TRBV5-1	TRBJ2-2	CASSNGLVNTGELFF
medium-sized	TRBV20-1	TRBJ2-2	CSGMGQTNTGELFF
-	TRBV11-2	TRBJ2-7	CASSLTPSEGYEQYF
-	TRBV6-5	TRBJ2-7	CASRSSRFEQYF
medium-sized	TRBV29-1	TRBJ2-7	CSATLGGTPYEQYF
medium-sized	TRBV5-5	TRBJ2-7	CASSLGAGSYYEQYF
medium-sized	TRBV14	TRBJ2-7	CASSQPLTGSYEQYF
-	TRBV5-1	TRBJ2-3	CASSLGQGADTQYF